The source of this TCR beta chain is a study of cytomegalovirus exposure and HLA in healthy donors. Study-level background: An earlier analysis identified more than 90 million unique TCR beta sequences in 150 million to 200 million T cells.

PCR was performed using 60 Vbeta and 13 Jbeta primers. Using immunoSEQ multiplex PCR, the repertoire was profiled, and TCRdb retains in-frame clones only, with some absent. The sample lists under 150,000 clones; about 80% were seen once. Per germline, CDR1 MNHEY and CDR2 SVGAGI. V lost 9 bases to trimming and J lost 0 bases, with 14 bases between them. The CDR3 totals 14 residues. Donors likely had unrecorded immune exposures despite being nominally healthy when sampled. This chain joins TRBV6-5 and TRBJ1-2; maybe TRBD1 (5 bases). Sequencing used PBMCs. The TCR sequence derives from a woman aged 50 to 60 in good health and CMV-seropositive. CDR3 sequence (DNA): TGTGCCAGTAGCTCGGGGGTTCCTAACTATGGCTACACCTTC. It specifies CASSSGVPNYGYTF.